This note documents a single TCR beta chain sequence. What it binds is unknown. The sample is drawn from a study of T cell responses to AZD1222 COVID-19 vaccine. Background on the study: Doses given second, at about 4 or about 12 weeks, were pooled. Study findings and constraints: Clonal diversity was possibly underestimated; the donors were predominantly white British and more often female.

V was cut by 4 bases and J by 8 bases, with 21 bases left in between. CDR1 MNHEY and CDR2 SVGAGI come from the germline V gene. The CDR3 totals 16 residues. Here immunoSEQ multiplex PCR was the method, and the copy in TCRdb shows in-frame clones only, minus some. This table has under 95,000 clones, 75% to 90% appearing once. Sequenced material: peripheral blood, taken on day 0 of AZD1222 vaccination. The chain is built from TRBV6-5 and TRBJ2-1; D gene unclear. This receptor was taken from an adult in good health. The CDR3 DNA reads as TGTGCCAGCAGTTCCTTCTATGGGGTAGGGTACCATGAGCAGTTCTTC. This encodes CASSSFYGVGYHEQFF.